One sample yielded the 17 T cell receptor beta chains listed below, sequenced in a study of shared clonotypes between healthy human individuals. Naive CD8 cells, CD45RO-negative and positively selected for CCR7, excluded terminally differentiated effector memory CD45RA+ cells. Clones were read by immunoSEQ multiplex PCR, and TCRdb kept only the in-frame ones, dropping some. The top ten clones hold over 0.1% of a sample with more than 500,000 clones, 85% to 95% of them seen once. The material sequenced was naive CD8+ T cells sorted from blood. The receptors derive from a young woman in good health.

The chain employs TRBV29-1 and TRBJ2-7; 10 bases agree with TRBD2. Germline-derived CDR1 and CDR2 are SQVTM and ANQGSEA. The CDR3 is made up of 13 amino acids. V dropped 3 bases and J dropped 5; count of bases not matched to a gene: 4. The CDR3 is CSVDGLADHEQYF. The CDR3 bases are TGCAGCGTTGATGGACTAGCGGACCACGAGCAGTACTTC.

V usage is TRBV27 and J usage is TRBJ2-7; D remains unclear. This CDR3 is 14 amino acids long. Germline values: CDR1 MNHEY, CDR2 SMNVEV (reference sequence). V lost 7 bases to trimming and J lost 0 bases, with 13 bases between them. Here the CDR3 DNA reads TGTGCCAGCAAGACCGACTCTAACTCCTACGAGCAGTACTTC. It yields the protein CASKTDSNSYEQYF.

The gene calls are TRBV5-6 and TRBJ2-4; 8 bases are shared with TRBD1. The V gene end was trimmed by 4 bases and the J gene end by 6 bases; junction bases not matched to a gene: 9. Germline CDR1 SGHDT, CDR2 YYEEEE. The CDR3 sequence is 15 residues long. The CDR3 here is CASSPWTGHGNIQYF. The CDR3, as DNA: TGTGCCAGCAGCCCGTGGACAGGGCATGGAAACATTCAGTACTTC.

In nucleotides, the CDR3 is TGCGCCAGCAGTGACCTGGTGCGGGGGAACACCGGGGAGCTGTTTTTT. This codes for CASSDLVRGNTGELFF. J is TRBJ2-2 and V is TRBV10-1, with D possibly being TRBD2 (6 bases). V gave up 3 bases and J gave up 1 base, with 12 bases separating them. The CDR3 consists of 16 residues. Germline-derived CDR1 and CDR2 are WNHNN and SYGVQD (reference sequence).

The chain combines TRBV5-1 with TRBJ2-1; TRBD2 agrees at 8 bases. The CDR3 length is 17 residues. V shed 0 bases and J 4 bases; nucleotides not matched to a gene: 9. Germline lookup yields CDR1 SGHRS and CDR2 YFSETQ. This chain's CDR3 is CASSLELSREGYNEQFF. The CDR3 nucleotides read TGCGCCAGCAGCTTGGAACTCTCCCGGGAGGGTTACAATGAGCAGTTCTTC.

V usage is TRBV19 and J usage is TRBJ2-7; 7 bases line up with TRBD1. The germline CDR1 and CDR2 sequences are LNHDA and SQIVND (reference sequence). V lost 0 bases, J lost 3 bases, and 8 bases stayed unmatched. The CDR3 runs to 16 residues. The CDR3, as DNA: TGTGCCAGTAGTATAGATCTGGAGACAGGGTACTACGAGCAGTACTTC. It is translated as CASSIDLETGYYEQYF.

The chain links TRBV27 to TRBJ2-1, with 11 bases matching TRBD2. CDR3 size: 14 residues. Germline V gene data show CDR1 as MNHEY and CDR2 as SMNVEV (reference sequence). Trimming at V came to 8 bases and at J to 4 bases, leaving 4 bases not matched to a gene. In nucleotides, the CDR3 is TGTGCCAGCGTTAGACTAGCGGGATACAATGAGCAGTTCTTC. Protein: CASVRLAGYNEQFF.

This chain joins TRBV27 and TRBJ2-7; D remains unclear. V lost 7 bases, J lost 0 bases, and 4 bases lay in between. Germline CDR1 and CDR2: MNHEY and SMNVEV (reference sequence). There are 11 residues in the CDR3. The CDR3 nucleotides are TGTGCCAGCACTTACTCCTACGAGCAGTACTTC. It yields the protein CASTYSYEQYF.

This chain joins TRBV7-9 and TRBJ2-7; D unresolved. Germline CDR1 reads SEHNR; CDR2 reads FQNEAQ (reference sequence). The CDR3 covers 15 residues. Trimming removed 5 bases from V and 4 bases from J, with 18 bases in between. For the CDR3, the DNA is TGTGCCAGCAGCGCTGATCTAGATCCCGGTTACGAGCAGTACTTC. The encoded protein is CASSADLDPGYEQYF.

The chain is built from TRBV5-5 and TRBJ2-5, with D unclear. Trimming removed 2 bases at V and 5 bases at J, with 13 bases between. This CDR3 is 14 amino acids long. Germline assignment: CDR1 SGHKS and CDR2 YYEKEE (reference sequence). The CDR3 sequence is CASSFDWGVETQYF. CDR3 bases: TGTGCCAGCAGCTTCGATTGGGGTGTCGAGACCCAGTACTTC.

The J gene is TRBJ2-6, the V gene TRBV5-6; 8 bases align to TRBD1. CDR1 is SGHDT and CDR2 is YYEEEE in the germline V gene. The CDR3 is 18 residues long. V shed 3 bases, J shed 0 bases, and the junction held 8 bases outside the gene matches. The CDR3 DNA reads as TGTGCCAGCAGCTCGGTGAGACAGGGGTACTCTGGGGCCAACGTCCTGACTTTC. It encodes CASSSVRQGYSGANVLTF.

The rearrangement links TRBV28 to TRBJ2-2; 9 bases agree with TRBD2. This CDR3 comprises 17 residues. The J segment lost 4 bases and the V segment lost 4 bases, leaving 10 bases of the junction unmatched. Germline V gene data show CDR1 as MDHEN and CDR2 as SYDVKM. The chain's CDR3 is CASSSLGLAQLTGELFF. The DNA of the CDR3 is TGTGCCAGCAGTTCCCTAGGACTAGCGCAACTCACCGGGGAGCTGTTTTTT.

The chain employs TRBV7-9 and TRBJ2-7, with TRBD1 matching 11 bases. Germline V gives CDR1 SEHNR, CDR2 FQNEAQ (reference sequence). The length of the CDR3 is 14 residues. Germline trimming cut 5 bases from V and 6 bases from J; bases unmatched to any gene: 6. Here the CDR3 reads CASSAPDRGPEQYF. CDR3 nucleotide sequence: TGTGCCAGCAGCGCCCCGGACAGGGGGCCCGAGCAGTACTTC. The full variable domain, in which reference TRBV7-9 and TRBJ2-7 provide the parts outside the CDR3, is DTGVSQNPRHKITKRGQNVTFRCDPISEHNRLYWYRQTLGQGPEFLTYFQNEAQLEKSRLLSDRFSAERPKGSFSTLEIQRTEQGDSAMYLCASSAPDRGPEQYFGPGTRLTVT.

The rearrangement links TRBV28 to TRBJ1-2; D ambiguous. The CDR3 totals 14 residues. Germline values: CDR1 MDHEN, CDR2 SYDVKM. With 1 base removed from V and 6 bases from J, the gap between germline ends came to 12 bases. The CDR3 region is CASSLLSSSDGYTF. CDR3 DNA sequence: TGTGCCAGCAGTTTATTAAGTTCATCAGATGGCTACACCTTC.

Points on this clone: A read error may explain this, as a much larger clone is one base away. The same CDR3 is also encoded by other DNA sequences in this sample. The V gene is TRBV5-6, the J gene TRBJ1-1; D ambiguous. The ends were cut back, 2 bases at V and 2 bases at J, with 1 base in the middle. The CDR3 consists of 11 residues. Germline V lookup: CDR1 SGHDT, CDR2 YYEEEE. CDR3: CASSFNTEAFF. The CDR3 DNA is TGTGCCAGCAGCTTTAACACTGAAGCTTTCTTT.

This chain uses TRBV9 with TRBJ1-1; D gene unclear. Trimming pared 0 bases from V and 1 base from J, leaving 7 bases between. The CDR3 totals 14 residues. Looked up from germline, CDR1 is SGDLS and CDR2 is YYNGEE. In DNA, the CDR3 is TGTGCCAGCAGCGTAGCCCCAGAGAACACTGAAGCTTTCTTT. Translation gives CASSVAPENTEAFF.

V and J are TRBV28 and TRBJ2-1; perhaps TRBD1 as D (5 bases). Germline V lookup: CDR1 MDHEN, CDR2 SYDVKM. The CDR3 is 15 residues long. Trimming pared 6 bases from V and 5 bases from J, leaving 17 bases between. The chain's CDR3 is CASSTVGLKDNEQFF. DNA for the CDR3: TGTGCCAGCAGCACCGTGGGGCTAAAGGACAATGAGCAGTTCTTC.